This TCR beta chain was identified in a study of Graves' ophthalmopathy and Graves' hyperthyroidism. Amplifying from RNA transcripts, the study obtained TCR beta CDR3 regions. HTBI primers were used in a first-round RT-PCR, which preceded a second-round multiplex PCR. Via MiXCR, TCRdb re-called the multiplex PCR reads, giving one row per CDR3 protein. The sample shows 350,000 to 450,000 distinct CDR3 sequences, about 21% of them seen only once. CDR3 size: 13 residues. Germline V gene sequence: CDR1 DFQATT, CDR2 SNEGSKA (reference sequence). The table lists this clonotype with many counts. At one end, the junction sequence differs from germline, possibly due to a read error. The authors used Ficoll-Paque density gradient centrifugation to separate PBMCs. The input was around 10 ml of fresh peripheral blood.

The sequenced material came from peripheral blood. The chain employs TRBV20-1 and TRBJ2-4; 8 bases match TRBD2. The origin of this receptor is a woman between 18 and 29 years old with stable Graves' hyperthyroidism. The CDR3 loop reads CSARVGRTSIKYF. The CDR3, as DNA: TGCAGTGCTAGAGTCGGAAGGACTAGCATTAAGTACTTC.